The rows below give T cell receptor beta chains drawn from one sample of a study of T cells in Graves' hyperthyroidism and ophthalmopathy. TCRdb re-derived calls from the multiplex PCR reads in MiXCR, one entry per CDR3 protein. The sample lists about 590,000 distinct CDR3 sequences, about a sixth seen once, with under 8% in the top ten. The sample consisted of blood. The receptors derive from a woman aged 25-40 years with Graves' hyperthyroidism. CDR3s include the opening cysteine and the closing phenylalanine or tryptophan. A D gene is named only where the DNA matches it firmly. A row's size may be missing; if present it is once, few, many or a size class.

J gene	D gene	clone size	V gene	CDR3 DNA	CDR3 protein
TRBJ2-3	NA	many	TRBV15	TGTGCCACCAGCAGAGATTGGGCAGGGGCAGATACGCAGTATTTT	CATSRDWAGADTQYF
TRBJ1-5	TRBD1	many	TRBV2	TGTGCCAGCAGGGCCAGGGGGGGGGCTAGTCAGCCCCAGCATTTT	CASRARGGASQPQHF
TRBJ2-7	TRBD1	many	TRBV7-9	TGTGCCAGCAGCGCGGAGACAGGGGGGTACGAGCAGTACTTC	CASSAETGGYEQYF
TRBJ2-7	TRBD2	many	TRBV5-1	TGCGCCAGCAGCGGGGCTAGCGGGAGCTCCTACGAGCAGTACTTC	CASSGASGSSYEQYF
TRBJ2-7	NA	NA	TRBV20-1	TGCACCGGTCGGGGGGCAAGCTCCTACGAGCAGTACTTC	CTGRGASSYEQYF
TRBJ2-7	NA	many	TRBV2	TGTGCCAGCAGTGAAATGGGAGGCTCGTGGGAGCAGTACTTC	CASSEMGGSWEQYF
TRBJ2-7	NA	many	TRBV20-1	TGCAGTGCTGACGCCTATAGGCACCCCTACGAGCAGTACTTC	CSADAYRHPYEQYF
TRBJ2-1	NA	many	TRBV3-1	TGTGCCAGCAGCCAAGTCCTGAGGGGAGTGGATGAGCAGTTCTTC	CASSQVLRGVDEQFF
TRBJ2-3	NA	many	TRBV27	TGTGCCAGCAGTTTATCGATTGGGTTGGATACGCAGTATTTT	CASSLSIGLDTQYF
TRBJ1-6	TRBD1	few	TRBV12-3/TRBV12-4	TGTGCCAGCATACAGGGGGGGAATTCACCCCTCCACTTT	CASIQGGNSPLHF
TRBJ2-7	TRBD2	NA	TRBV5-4	TGTGCCAGCAGCTTGTGGTCTAGCGGGAACTACGAGCAGTACTTC	CASSLWSSGNYEQYF
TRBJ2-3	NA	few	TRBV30	TGTGCCTGGAGTGGGGGACACGGGAGCACAGATACGCAGTATTTT	CAWSGGHGSTDTQYF
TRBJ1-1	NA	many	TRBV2	TGTGCCAGCAGTGAAGGATTGGGGCGTACTGAAGCTTTCTTT	CASSEGLGRTEAFF
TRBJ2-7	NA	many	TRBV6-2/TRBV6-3	TGTGCCAGCAGTTACGAATACTACGAGCAGTACTTC	CASSYEYYEQYF
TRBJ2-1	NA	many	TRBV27	TGTGCCAGCAGTCGAACATGGGGCAATGAGCAGTTCTTC	CASSRTWGNEQFF
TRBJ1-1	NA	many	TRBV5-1	TGCGCCAGCACCGAACGAGGGGGCACTGAAGCTTTCTTT	CASTERGGTEAFF
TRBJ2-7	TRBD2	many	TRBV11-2	TGTGCCAGCAGTCTAATAAGTGGCACTAGCGAAGGCGAGCAGTACTTC	CASSLISGTSEGEQYF
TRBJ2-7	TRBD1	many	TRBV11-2	TGTGCCAGCAGCTTTGGACAGGTGTCCTACGAGCAGTACTTC	CASSFGQVSYEQYF
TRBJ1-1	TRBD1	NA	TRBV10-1	TGCGCCAGCAAGGACGGGACAGTAGTGTTCGGCACTGAAGCTTTCTTT	CASKDGTVVFGTEAFF
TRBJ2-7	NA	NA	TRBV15	TGTGCCACCAGCAGAGATCCGTTGTACGAGCAGTACTTC	CATSRDPLYEQYF
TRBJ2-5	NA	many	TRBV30	TGTGCCTGGAGTGTAATGTGGGAGACCCAGTACTTC	CAWSVMWETQYF
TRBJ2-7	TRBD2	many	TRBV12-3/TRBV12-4	TGTGCCAGCAGCCGAATCCTGGCTAGCGGGAACTACGAGCAGTACTTC	CASSRILASGNYEQYF
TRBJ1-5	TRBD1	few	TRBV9	TGTGCCAGCAGCGCCGACGCGGACAGGAGGTATAGCAATCAGCCCCAGCATTTT	CASSADADRRYSNQPQHF
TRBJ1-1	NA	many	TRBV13	TGTGCCAGCAGCCAGGCTAACACTGAAGCTTTCTTT	CASSQANTEAFF
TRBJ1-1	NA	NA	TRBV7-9	TGTGCCAGCACCGTTTCCCAGAGGCCAGGGACTGAAGCTCTCTTT	CASTVSQRPGTEALF
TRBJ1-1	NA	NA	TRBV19	TGTGCCAGTAGTATCTCCCTACTATACCGCGTGGGAGACACTGAAGCTTTCTTT	CASSISLLYRVGDTEAFF
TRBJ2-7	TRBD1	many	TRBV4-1	TGCGCCAGCAGCCAACCGGGACAGGGGGCGCGTGAGCAGTACTTC	CASSQPGQGAREQYF
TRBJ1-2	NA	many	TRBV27	TGTGCCAGCAGTTTATCGCAGGGGTCCAGTGGCTACACCTTC	CASSLSQGSSGYTF
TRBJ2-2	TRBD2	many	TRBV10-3	TGTGCCATCAGTGAGTCGATCCCTAGCGGGAACCATAACACCGGGGAGCTGTTTTTT	CAISESIPSGNHNTGELFF
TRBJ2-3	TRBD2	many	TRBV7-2	TGTGCCAGCAGCTTAGCACTAGCGGAGACAGATACGCAGTATTTT	CASSLALAETDTQYF
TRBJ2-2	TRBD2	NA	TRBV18	TGTGCCAGCTCCGAGGGACTAGCGATGAACACCGGGGAGCTGTTTTTT	CASSEGLAMNTGELFF
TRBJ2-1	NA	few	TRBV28	TGTGCCAGCAGTACCCCGGGACTTAACAATGAGCAGTTCTTC	CASSTPGLNNEQFF
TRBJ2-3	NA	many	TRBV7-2	TGTGCCAGCAGCTTAAGAGTTACGCAGTATTTT	CASSLRVTQYF
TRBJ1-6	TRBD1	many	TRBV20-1	TGCAGTGCTAGTGGGGGACAGGCTCCTAATTCACCCCTCCACTTT	CSASGGQAPNSPLHF
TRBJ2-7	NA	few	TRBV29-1	TGCAGCGTTGTGGGGGCCCTCTACGAGCAGTACTTC	CSVVGALYEQYF
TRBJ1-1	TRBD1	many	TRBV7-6	TGTGCCAGCAGCTTAGCGCTAAGGCCAGGGGGGAACACTGAAGCTTTCTTT	CASSLALRPGGNTEAFF
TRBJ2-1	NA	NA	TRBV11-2	TGTGCCAGCCGGCAGAACCCTAATGAGCAGTTCTTC	CASRQNPNEQFF
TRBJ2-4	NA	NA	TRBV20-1	TGCAGTGCTAGGTGGAGGGAGGTAGACATTCAGTACTTC	CSARWREVDIQYF
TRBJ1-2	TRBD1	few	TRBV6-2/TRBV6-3	TGTGCCAGCAGAGGACAGGGTCGGGCGCATGGCTACACCTTC	CASRGQGRAHGYTF
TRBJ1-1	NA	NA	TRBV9	TGTGCCAGCAGCGGGGGTGCGCAGGCCGGGGGCACTGAAGCTTTCTTT	CASSGGAQAGGTEAFF
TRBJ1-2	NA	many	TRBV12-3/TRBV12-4	TGTGCCAGCACGAGGCAGGGCAACTATGGCTACACCTTC	CASTRQGNYGYTF
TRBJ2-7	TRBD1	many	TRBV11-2	TGTGCCAGCAACCGAGCAGGGGGCCCCTACGAGCAGTACTTC	CASNRAGGPYEQYF
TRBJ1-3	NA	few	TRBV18	TGTGCCAGCTCACCATCGGCCGGTAAAAACACCATATATTTT	CASSPSAGKNTIYF
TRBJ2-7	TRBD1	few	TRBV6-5	TGTGCCAGCAGTTACAGGGGGCACGAGCAGTACTTC	CASSYRGHEQYF
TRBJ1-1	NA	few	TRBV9	TGTGCCAGCAGCCCCGGGGACAAGGGAGTAGCTTTCTTT	CASSPGDKGVAFF
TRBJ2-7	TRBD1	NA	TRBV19	TGTGCCAGTAGTAAATCTACCGGGACAGGTCTCAACGAGCAGTACTTC	CASSKSTGTGLNEQYF
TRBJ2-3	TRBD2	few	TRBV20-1	TGCAGTGCGACCGGACTAGCGTGGACAGATACGCAGTATTTT	CSATGLAWTDTQYF
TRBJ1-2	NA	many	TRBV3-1	TGTGCCAGCAGCCAAGTTGGGTTTACAGGGAACTATGGCTACACCTTC	CASSQVGFTGNYGYTF
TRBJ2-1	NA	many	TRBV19	TGTGCCAGTAGTATATGGGCGGGCGCTGCCTACAATGAGCAGTTCTTC	CASSIWAGAAYNEQFF
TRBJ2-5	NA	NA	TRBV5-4	TGTGCCAGCAGCTCCGGACAGGGAGGGCAAGGGACCCAGTACTTC	CASSSGQGGQGTQYF
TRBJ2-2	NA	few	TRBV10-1	TGCGCCAGCAGTAGAGCGCGTAGCACGAACACCGGGGAGCTGTTTTTT	CASSRARSTNTGELFF
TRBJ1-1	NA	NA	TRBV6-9	TGTGCCGGCAGTTATGTGTCGAACACTGAAGCTTTCTTT	CAGSYVSNTEAFF
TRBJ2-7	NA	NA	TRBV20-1	TGCAGTGCCCGGGACCGACACTCCTACGAGCAGTACTTC	CSARDRHSYEQYF
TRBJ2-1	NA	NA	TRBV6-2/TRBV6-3	TGTGCCAGCACCAAAGGGGGAGGGCCCTACAATGAGCAGTTCTTC	CASTKGGGPYNEQFF